This is a list of T cell receptor beta chains from one sample in a study of blood T cell repertoires in COVID-19. TCRdb keeps only in-frame clones here, not all; method: immunoSEQ multiplex PCR. Among tens of thousands of clones listed, about 88% were seen once. The material sequenced was peripheral blood. These receptors originate from a man aged 65-85 years with active or convalescent COVID-19. Each CDR3 is given without its conserved first and last residue.

J gene	V gene	CDR3 protein
TRBJ2-2	TRBV5-1	ASSLGTSGRTGELF
TRBJ1-5	TRBV2	ASSEGQGTNQPQH
TRBJ1-2	TRBV6-6	ASSDRGKVYGYT
TRBJ1-1	TRBV24-1	ATSASGQGAKAF
TRBJ2-1	TRBV6-2/TRBV6-3	ASSYIRAHEQF
TRBJ2-2	TRBV3-1/TRBV3-2	ASSPPAAPRGGELF
TRBJ2-4	TRBV7-2	ASSFTPGPLQY
TRBJ2-7	TRBV19	ASSKGDRGGYEQY
TRBJ2-5	TRBV12-5	ASGSHGEEETQY
TRBJ1-2	TRBV30	AWSVGTGTGYT
TRBJ2-2	TRBV7-2	ASSSQMNRELF
TRBJ2-1	TRBV7-2	ASSSPGVAYNEQF
TRBJ1-3	TRBV4-2	ASSLQGAGNTIY
TRBJ1-4	TRBV14	ASQTGTGRGKLF
TRBJ1-5	TRBV7-6	ASSAGAGNQPQH
TRBJ1-2	TRBV19	ASSSYRGRIYGYT
TRBJ1-2	TRBV5-4	ASSYRGVTAGYT
TRBJ2-7	TRBV9	ASSAGGQAVDEQY
TRBJ2-5	TRBV5-1	ASRMDIQETQY
TRBJ2-3	TRBV6-5	ASSYSGGADTQY
TRBJ2-3	TRBV9	ASSVVSSGGDTQY
TRBJ2-2	TRBV2	ASREDRVTGELF
TRBJ2-5	TRBV2	ASSAGQGERETQY
TRBJ1-2	TRBV11-2	ASSYNEESGYT
TRBJ1-2	TRBV5-6	ASSLGTGALSGYT
TRBJ1-6	TRBV5-1	ASSSPDRGNNSPLH
TRBJ1-5	TRBV7-2	ASSPQTGGIQPQH
TRBJ2-1	TRBV5-6	ASSLPGLADSYNEQF
TRBJ2-4	TRBV5-1	ASSLGGLAGLAKNIQY
TRBJ1-2	TRBV5-6	ASSLVTQGYGYT
TRBJ2-1	TRBV6-2/TRBV6-3	ASSYDGEGYNEQF
TRBJ2-1	TRBV27	ASRTSGGVHNEQF
TRBJ1-4	TRBV16	ASSQSGAGGEKLF
TRBJ1-5	TRBV20-1	SASNSARTGNRNQPQH
TRBJ1-1	TRBV9	ASSVGGRTGDTEAF
TRBJ2-7	TRBV27	ASSLTVSYEQY
TRBJ2-7	TRBV4-1	ASSRTGTGFEQY
TRBJ2-7	TRBV5-6	ASSPVGGRQY
TRBJ1-4	TRBV20-1	SASGRGDEKLF
TRBJ2-3	TRBV4-3	ASSQEFTVLYTDTQY
TRBJ1-1	TRBV5-1	ASSPGQGYTEAF
TRBJ2-1	TRBV7-3	ASSFTSYNEQF
TRBJ2-7	TRBV9	ASSAGQHREQY
TRBJ2-5	TRBV5-8	ASSLDSEETQY
TRBJ1-5	TRBV5-1	ASSLGQTNQPQH
TRBJ2-1	TRBV24-1	ATSDTARNNDGQF
TRBJ1-6	TRBV30	AWTRSSSPLH
TRBJ1-1	TRBV30	AWSPTREAF
TRBJ1-1	TRBV5-1	ASRPSVVAEAF